These 28 T cell receptor beta chains were all obtained from the same sample, sequenced in a study of monozygotic twins with inflammatory bowel disease. TCRdb re-called the 5' RACE reads; every CDR3 protein appears as one record, without DNA. The table for this sample gives about 210,000 distinct CDR3 sequences. Sequencing was carried out using blood. All receptors come from a human donor with ulcerative colitis or Crohn's disease, or a healthy co-twin of an affected twin (not recorded which).

The chain is built from TRBV5-1 and TRBJ2-7. Germline CDR1 and CDR2: SGHRS and YFSETQ. CDR3 size: 11 residues. CDR3 sequence reads: CASSSPYEQYF.

CDR3 sequence: CSARPVDGYTF. The chain has TRBV29-1 and TRBJ1-2; TCRdb proposes TRBD1, but this gene call is untestable without DNA. Germline V CDR1 and CDR2: SQVTM, ANQGSEA. The CDR3 is 11 amino acids.

The chain couples TRBV5-5 to TRBJ2-2; TCRdb gives TRBD1 as the D gene, but with no DNA this cannot be confirmed. In germline, CDR1 is SGHKS, CDR2 YYEKEE (reference sequence). The CDR3 is made up of 15 amino acids. The CDR3 loop is CASSLRQGFTGELFF.

This clonotype is identified as medium-sized (0.01 to 0.1%) from frequency. V gene TRBV27 combines with J gene TRBJ1-5. Germline CDR1 is MNHEY and CDR2 is SMNVEV (reference sequence). The CDR3 sequence is 12 residues long. The CDR3 loop reads CASSSGGQPQHF.

The V and J genes are TRBV18 and TRBJ2-3. In germline, CDR1 is KGHSH, CDR2 LQKENI. The CDR3 covers 14 residues. The CDR3 region is CASSPPIFRDTQYF.

The V call is TRBV2, the J call TRBJ2-5; the TCRdb D gene call, TRBD1, has no DNA to confirm it. Germline CDR1 reads SNHLY; CDR2 reads FYNNEI. CDR3 size: 14 residues. CDR3 sequence reads: CASKSGTVQETQYF.

This rearrangement joins TRBV6-6 to TRBJ1-1. This CDR3 is 14 amino acids long. CDR1 is MNHNY, CDR2 SVGAGI, per germline (reference sequence). The CDR3 sequence is CASSFTSGNTEAFF.

V and J are TRBV3-1 and TRBJ1-2; TCRdb's D call, TRBD1, is unchecked because there is no DNA. Germline V CDR1 and CDR2: LGHDT, YNNKEL (reference sequence). This CDR3 has 13 amino acids. The CDR3 sequence: CASRTQGVNGYTF.

V gene TRBV5-1 combines with J gene TRBJ2-1; the D call from TCRdb, TRBD1, cannot be confirmed without DNA. Germline CDR1 and CDR2: SGHRS and YFSETQ. The CDR3 length is 15 residues. CDR3 sequence: CASSYTPGYPNEQFF.

The chain carries TRBV14 and TRBJ2-2; TCRdb outputs TRBD2, but without DNA this stays unchecked. The length of the CDR3 is 14 residues. CDR1 and CDR2 from the germline V gene are SGHDN and FVKESK. The CDR3 region is CASSLGLNTGELFF.

This rearrangement joins TRBV29-1 to TRBJ1-1; TCRdb names TRBD1, which stays unverified in the absence of DNA. CDR3 size: 14 residues. CDR1 and CDR2 from the germline V gene are SQVTM and ANQGSEA. CDR3 region: CSVATGVSGTEAFF.

J is TRBJ2-3 and V is TRBV5-1. Looked up from germline, CDR1 is SGHRS and CDR2 is YFSETQ. There are 14 residues in the CDR3. CDR3 sequence reads: CASSLGRKTDTQYF.

The rearrangement links TRBV5-1 to TRBJ1-1. The CDR3 contains 15 residues. Germline values: CDR1 SGHRS, CDR2 YFSETQ. CDR3 region: CASSLTANPNTEAFF.

The chain joins TRBV29-1 to TRBJ2-3. This CDR3 contains 13 residues. Germline CDR1 and CDR2: SQVTM and ANQGSEA. The CDR3: CSVERQSTDTQYF.

The V and J genes are TRBV10-3 and TRBJ1-2; TCRdb's assignment of TRBD1 cannot be checked, as there is no DNA. CDR3 length equals 13 residues. Germline loops: CDR1 ENHRY, CDR2 SYGVKD. The CDR3 loop is CAIKMEETDRYTF.

The chain couples TRBV12-3 or TRBV12-4 to TRBJ1-6. This CDR3 spans 13 amino acids. CDR3 sequence reads: CASSFRRDSPLHF.

The chain combines TRBV7-2 with TRBJ2-5; TCRdb outputs TRBD1, but without DNA this stays unchecked. The CDR3 is 17 residues long. Germline CDR1 SGHTA, CDR2 FQGNSA. The CDR3 sequence is CASSFREWGRVQETQYF.

The V call is TRBV7-2, the J call TRBJ2-7; TCRdb returns TRBD1, unconfirmable since there is no DNA. Germline assignment: CDR1 SGHTA and CDR2 FQGNSA. The CDR3 consists of 15 residues. The CDR3 spells CASSLSPGPSYEQYF. The full variable domain, its missing parts supplied by reference TRBV7-2 and TRBJ2-7, is GAGVSQSPSNKVTEKGKDVELRCDPISGHTALYWYRQSLGQGLEFLIYFQGNSAPDKSGLPSDRFSAERTGGSVSTLTIQRTQQEDSAVYLCASSLSPGPSYEQYFGPGTRLTVT.

V and J are TRBV12-3 or TRBV12-4 and TRBJ2-3; the TCRdb call, TRBD1, lacks DNA for checking. The CDR3 spans 15 residues. The CDR3 sequence: CASSSRGLGTDTQYF.

The rearrangement joins TRBV6-1 to TRBJ1-3; TCRdb returns TRBD1, unconfirmable since there is no DNA. CDR1 is MNHNS and CDR2 is SASEGT in the germline V gene. The CDR3 totals 16 residues. The CDR3 loop is CASRGDSSFSGNTIYF.

V and J are TRBV20-1 and TRBJ2-7. Germline V gives CDR1 DFQATT, CDR2 SNEGSKA (reference sequence). The CDR3 has 15 amino acids. This CDR3 is CSARVEKTSSYEQYF.

The chain links TRBV20-1 to TRBJ2-7; absent DNA, TCRdb's TRBD1 call cannot be checked. Per germline, CDR1 DFQATT and CDR2 SNEGSKA (reference sequence). The CDR3 covers 16 residues. The CDR3 spells CSAREGGQGFSYEQYF.

The CDR3 loop reads CSARQGGNGELFF. The gene calls are TRBV20-1 and TRBJ2-2; the TCRdb call, TRBD1, lacks DNA for checking. CDR1 and CDR2 from the germline V gene are DFQATT and SNEGSKA (reference sequence). This CDR3 comprises 13 residues.

The genes are TRBV6-1 and TRBJ1-5; the TRBD1 assignment by TCRdb is unverifiable without DNA. The length of the CDR3 is 11 residues. The germline CDR1 and CDR2 sequences are MNHNS and SASEGT. CDR3 amino acids: CAGGQLQPQHF.

This chain uses TRBV24-1 with TRBJ1-1; TCRdb's D gene call, TRBD1, goes unchecked for lack of DNA. This CDR3 region has 14 residues. Germline CDR1 is KGHDR and CDR2 is SFDVKD. The CDR3: CATSRGTGNTEAFF.

V is TRBV25-1 and J is TRBJ1-6; the D call of TRBD1 rests on TCRdb alone, since no DNA is present to check it. CDR3 length: 14 residues. The germline CDR1 and CDR2 sequences are MGHDK and SYGVNS. CDR3 residues: CASSPRGSNSPLHF.

V gene TRBV12-3 or TRBV12-4 combines with J gene TRBJ1-5; TCRdb proposes TRBD1, but this gene call is untestable without DNA. The CDR3 contains 14 residues. CDR3: CASSYDGGNQPQHF.

The V and J genes are TRBV20-1 and TRBJ2-7; there is no DNA to check the TCRdb D call of TRBD1. CDR1 is DFQATT, CDR2 SNEGSKA, per germline (reference sequence). This CDR3 is 14 amino acids long. This chain's CDR3 is CSARDRTGAYEQYF.